The T cell receptor beta chain under discussion was sequenced for a study of T cells after yellow fever vaccination. Trimming cost V 6 bases and J 0 bases, with 15 bases left between them. The CDR3 is made up of 16 amino acids. Germline CDR1 MGHRA, CDR2 YSYEKL. Study-level points and caveats: Researchers noted that a small share of clonotypes showed up in both CD4 and CD8 compartments. Primary-vaccination clones mostly resurfaced post-booster (more than 95% CD4, roughly 90% CD8).

It was through 5'RACE template switching that TCR cDNA was made, with a universal primer site and UMIs added. One entry per CDR3 protein, called by TCRdb with MiXCR from the 5' RACE reads. The sample consists of roughly 79,000 distinct CDR3 sequences, approximately 7.3% of them appearing once. There are many counts of this clonotype. As yet, its antigen is unknown. This rearrangement joins TRBV4-1 to TRBJ2-1; D might be TRBD2 (5 bases). The TCR was taken from a man younger than 30 who received the YFV17D yellow fever vaccine. This specimen was CD8+ T cells sorted from PBMCs, taken more than 8 days after the first yellow fever vaccination. CDR3 loop: CASRPAAVSSYNEQFF. CDR3 nucleotides: TGCGCCAGCAGGCCAGCGGCTGTTAGCTCCTACAATGAGCAGTTCTTC.